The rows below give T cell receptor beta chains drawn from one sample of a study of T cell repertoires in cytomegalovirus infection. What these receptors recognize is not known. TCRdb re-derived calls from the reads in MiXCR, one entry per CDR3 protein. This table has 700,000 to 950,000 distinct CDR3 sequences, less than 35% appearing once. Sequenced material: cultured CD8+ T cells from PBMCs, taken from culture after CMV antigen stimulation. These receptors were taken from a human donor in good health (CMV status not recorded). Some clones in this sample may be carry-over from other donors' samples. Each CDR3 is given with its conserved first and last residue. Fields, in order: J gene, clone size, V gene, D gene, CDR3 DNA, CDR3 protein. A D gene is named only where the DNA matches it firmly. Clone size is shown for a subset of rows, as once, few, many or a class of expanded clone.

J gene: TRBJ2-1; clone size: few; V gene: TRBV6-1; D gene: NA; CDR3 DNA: TGTGCCAGCAGTGAAATTGGGGGCCCCGTCTACAATGAGCAGTTCTTC; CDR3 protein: CASSEIGGPVYNEQFF
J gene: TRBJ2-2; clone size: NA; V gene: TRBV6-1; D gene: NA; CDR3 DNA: TGTGCCAGCAGTTATGCGGCCCCCGGGGAGCTGTTTTTT; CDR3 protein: CASSYAAPGELFF
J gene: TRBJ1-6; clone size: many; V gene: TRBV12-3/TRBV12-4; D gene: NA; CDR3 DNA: TGTGCCAGCAGTGGTCGAACAGGAGATTATAATTCACCCCTCCACTTT; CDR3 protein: CASSGRTGDYNSPLHF
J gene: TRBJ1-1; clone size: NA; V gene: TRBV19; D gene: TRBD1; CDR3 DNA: TGTGCCAGTAGTAAATGGACAGGGAAGGGCACTGAAGCTTTCTTT; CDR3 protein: CASSKWTGKGTEAFF
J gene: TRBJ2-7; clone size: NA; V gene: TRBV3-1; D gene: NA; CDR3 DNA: TGTGCCAGCAGCCAAAGGCCGCGGGGTATTTACGAGCAGTACTTC; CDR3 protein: CASSQRPRGIYEQYF
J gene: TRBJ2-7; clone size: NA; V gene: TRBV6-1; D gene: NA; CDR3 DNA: TGTGCCAGCAGTGTAGATAGAACAGGGGAGGCGGGCTCCTACGAGCAGTACTTC; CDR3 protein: CASSVDRTGEAGSYEQYF
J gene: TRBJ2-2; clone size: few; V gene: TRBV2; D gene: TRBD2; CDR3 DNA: TGTGCCAGCAGTGGCCCGGGACTAGCGGGGGACACCGGGGAGCTGTTTTTT; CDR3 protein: CASSGPGLAGDTGELFF
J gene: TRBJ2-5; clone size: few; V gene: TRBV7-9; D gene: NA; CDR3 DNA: TGTGCCAGCAGCTTAGTTGGGCCGAAGGAGACCCAGTACTTC; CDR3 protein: CASSLVGPKETQYF
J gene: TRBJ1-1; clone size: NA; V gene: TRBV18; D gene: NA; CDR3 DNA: TGTGCCAGCTCACTTGACAGAATCTTAGGCACAACTCCCTCAGCGGATGAAGCTTTCTTT; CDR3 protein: CASSLDRILGTTPSADEAFF
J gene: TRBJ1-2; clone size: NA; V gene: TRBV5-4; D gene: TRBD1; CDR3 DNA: TGTGCCAGCCCGACAGGGGGGGATGGCTACACCTTC; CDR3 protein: CASPTGGDGYTF
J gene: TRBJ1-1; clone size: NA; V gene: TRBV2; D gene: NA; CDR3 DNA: TGTGCCATCTTGAAGGGGGGAAACACTGAAGCTTTCTTT; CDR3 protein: CAILKGGNTEAFF
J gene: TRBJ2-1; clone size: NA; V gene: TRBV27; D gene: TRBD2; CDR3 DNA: TGTGCCAGCAGCCCTAGCGGGGGGGGTATAAATGAGCAGTTCTTC; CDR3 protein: CASSPSGGGINEQFF
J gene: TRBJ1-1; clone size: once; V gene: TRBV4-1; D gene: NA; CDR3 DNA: TGCGCCAGCAGCCCCTTGATAGAGAGGGGTGAAGCTTTCTTT; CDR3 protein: CASSPLIERGEAFF
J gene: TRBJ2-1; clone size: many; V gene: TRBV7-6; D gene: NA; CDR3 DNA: TGTGCCAGCAGCCTGGGGGGTACGACCTACAATGAGCAGTTCTTC; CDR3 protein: CASSLGGTTYNEQFF
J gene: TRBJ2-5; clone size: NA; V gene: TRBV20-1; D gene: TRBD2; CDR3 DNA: TGCAGTGTTAGGACTAGCGGCGGGGAGACCCAGTACTTC; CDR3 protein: CSVRTSGGETQYF
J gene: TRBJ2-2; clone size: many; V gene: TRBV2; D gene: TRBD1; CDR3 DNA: TGTGCCGGTGACAGGGTTACCGGGGAGCTGTTTTTT; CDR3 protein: CAGDRVTGELFF
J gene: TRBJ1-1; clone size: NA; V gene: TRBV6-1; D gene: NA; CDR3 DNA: TGTGCCAGCAGTGAAGCGTTTGGCCCCTCATTCGGAGCTTTCTTT; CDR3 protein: CASSEAFGPSFGAFF
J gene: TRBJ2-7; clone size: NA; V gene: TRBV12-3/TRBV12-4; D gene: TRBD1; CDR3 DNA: TGTGCCAGCAGTTTAGCCCGGGACAGGGGTCTCCACGAGCAGTACTTC; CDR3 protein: CASSLARDRGLHEQYF
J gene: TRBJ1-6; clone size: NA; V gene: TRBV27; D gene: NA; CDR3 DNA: TGTGCCAGCGCCCAAGGGCCCTTTAATTCACCCCTCCACTTT; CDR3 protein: CASAQGPFNSPLHF
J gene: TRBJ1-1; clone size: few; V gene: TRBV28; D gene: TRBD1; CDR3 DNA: TGTGCCAGCAGTTCTGTGGACAGGGTGGCTGAAGCTTTCTTT; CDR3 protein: CASSSVDRVAEAFF
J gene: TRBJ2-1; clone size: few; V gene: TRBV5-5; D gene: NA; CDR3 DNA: TGTGCCAGCAGCTTGAGAGGGTTTGGCAATGAGCAGTTCTTC; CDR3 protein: CASSLRGFGNEQFF
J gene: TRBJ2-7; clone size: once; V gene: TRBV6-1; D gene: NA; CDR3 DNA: TGTGCCAGCAGTGAACTTGAGTTCCGGGGCGAGCAGTACTTC; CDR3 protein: CASSELEFRGEQYF
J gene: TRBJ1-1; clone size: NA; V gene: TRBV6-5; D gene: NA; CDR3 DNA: TGTGCCACCGGACAGCTTCTCGGGAACACTGAAGCTTTCTTT; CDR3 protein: CATGQLLGNTEAFF
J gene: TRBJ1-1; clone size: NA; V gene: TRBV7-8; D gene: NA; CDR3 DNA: TGTGCCAGCAGCTTGGGAGCCAGGGTGAGAGAGAACACTGAAGCTTTCTTT; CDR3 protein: CASSLGARVRENTEAFF
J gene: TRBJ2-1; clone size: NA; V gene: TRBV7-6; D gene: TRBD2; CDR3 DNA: TGTGCCAGCAGACCCGGGGGGGGTACTTCCTACAATGAGCAGTTCTTC; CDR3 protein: CASRPGGGTSYNEQFF
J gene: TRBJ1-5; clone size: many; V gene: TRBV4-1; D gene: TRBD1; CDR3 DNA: TGCGCCAGCAGCCAATACCCCGACAGGGGAGATCAGCCCCAGCATTTT; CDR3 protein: CASSQYPDRGDQPQHF
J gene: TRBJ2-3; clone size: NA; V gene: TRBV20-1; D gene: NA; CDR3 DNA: TGCAGTGCTAGAGCCCTGACGGGGGCTAGCACAGATACGCAGTATTTT; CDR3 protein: CSARALTGASTDTQYF
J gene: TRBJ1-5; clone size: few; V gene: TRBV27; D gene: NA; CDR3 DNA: TGTGCCAGCAGTTTTCTGGGGGAGTATCAGCCCCAGCATTTT; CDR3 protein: CASSFLGEYQPQHF
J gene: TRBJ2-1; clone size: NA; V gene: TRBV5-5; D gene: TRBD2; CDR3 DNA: TGTGCCAGCATTAGCGGGGGGAACAATGAGCAGTTCTTC; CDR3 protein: CASISGGNNEQFF
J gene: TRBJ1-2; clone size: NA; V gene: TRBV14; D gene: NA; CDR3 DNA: TGTGCCAGCAGCAAAAGCCCCGACAGCTATGGCTACACCTTC; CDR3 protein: CASSKSPDSYGYTF
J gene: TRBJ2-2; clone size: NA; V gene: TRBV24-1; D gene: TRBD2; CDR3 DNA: TGTGCCACCAGACACGGGCGGGGGACCGGGGAGCTGTTTTTT; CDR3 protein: CATRHGRGTGELFF
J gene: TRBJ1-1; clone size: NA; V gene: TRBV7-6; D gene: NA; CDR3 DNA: TGTGCCAGCAGCCCCAACAGGGTTAACAGGGTGAACACTGAAGCTTTCTTT; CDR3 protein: CASSPNRVNRVNTEAFF
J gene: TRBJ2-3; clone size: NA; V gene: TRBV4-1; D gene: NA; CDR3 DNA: TGCGCCAGCAGCCATCTAGACTATTCCGGCACAGATACGCAGTATTTT; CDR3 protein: CASSHLDYSGTDTQYF
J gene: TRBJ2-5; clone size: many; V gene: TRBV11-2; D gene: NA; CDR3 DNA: TGTGCCAGCAGCGAGGGGGGGCGGGAGACCCAGTACTTC; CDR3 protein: CASSEGGRETQYF
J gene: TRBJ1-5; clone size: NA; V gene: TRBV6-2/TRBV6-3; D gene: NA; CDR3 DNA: TGTGCCAGCAGTTATGGGTCCTCGGGATACAATCAGCCCCAGCATTTT; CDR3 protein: CASSYGSSGYNQPQHF
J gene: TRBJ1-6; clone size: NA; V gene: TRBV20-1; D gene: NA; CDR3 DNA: TGCAGTGCTAGAGAGCTACAGGGTATTTCACCCCTCCACTTT; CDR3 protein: CSARELQGISPLHF
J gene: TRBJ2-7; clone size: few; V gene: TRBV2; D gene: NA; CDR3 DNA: TGTGCCAGCAGTGATTCAGGGTACGAGCAGTACTTC; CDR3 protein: CASSDSGYEQYF
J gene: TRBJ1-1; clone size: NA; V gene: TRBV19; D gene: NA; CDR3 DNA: TGTGCCAGTAGTATGTTTACCGGGGGGGATGCTTTCTTT; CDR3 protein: CASSMFTGGDAFF
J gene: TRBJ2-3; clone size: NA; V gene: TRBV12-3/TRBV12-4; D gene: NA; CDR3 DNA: TGTGCCGGCAGTTTCCTCCTTAAGCTTTCTAGCACAGATACGCAGTATTTT; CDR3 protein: CAGSFLLKLSSTDTQYF
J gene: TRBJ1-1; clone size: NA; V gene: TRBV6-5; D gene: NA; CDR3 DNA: TGTGCCAGCAGCCCTCGGAATATGAACACTGAAGCTTTCTTT; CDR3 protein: CASSPRNMNTEAFF
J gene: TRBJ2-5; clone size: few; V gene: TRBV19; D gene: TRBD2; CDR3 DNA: TGTGCCAGTACCGTGGGGGGGGAGGAGACCCAGTACTTC; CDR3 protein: CASTVGGEETQYF
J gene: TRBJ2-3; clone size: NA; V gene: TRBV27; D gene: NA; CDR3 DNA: TGTGCCAGCAGTCCAGGGGATGTAGATACGCAGTATTTT; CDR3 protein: CASSPGDVDTQYF
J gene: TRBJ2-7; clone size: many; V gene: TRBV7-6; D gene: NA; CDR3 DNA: TGTGCCAGCAGCTTAGCGGCGCAAGACCCGGGGTACGAGCAGTACTTC; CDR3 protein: CASSLAAQDPGYEQYF
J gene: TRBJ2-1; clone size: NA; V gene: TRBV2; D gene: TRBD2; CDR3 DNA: TGTGCCAGCAGTGAACACTTAGCGGGGGCCGGGGATGAGCAGTTCTTC; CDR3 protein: CASSEHLAGAGDEQFF
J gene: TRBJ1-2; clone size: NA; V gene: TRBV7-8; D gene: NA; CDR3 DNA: TGTGCCAGCAGCCAAGGGGGACCCATTGAGGGCTACACCTTC; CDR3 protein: CASSQGGPIEGYTF
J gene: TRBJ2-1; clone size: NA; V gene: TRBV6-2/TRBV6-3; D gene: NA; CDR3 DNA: TGTGCCAGCAGTAGACGGGACGCCGAGAATGACAATGAGCAGTTCTTC; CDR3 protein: CASSRRDAENDNEQFF
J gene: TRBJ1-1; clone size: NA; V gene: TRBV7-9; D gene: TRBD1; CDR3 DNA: TGTGCCAGCAGCCCTCAAAACCGGGACAGAGTGTATCTGAACACTGAAGCTTTCTTT; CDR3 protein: CASSPQNRDRVYLNTEAFF
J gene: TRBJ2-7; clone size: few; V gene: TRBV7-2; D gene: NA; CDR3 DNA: TGTGCCAGCAGCTGGGCAGCTACCTACGAGCAGTACTTC; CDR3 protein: CASSWAATYEQYF
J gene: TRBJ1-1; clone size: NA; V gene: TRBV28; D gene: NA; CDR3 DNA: TGTGCCAGCAGTTGGCCGGACGAGAAGACTGAAGCTTTCTTT; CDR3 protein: CASSWPDEKTEAFF
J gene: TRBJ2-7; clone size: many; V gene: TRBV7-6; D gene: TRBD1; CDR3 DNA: TGTGCCAGCAGCTTGGACAGGGGACGCTACGAGCAGTACTTC; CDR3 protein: CASSLDRGRYEQYF
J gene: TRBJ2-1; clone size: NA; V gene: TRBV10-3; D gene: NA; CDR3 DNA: TGTGCCATCAGTGAGTCGGTATCGGCCAGGTCCTACAATGAGCAGTTCTTC; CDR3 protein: CAISESVSARSYNEQFF
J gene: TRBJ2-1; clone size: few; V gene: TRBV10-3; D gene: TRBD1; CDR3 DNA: TGTGCCATCAGTGATTCGGGACAGGGGTTATACAATGAGCAGTTCTTC; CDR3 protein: CAISDSGQGLYNEQFF
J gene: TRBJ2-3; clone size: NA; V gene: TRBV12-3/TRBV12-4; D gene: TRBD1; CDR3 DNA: TGTGCCAGCAGTCTCTCAGGACAGGGGGCTGTCACAGATACGCAGTATTTT; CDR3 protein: CASSLSGQGAVTDTQYF
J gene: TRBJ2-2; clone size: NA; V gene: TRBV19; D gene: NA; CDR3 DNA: TGTGCCAGTAGTATCATTCTACAGACGAACACCGGGGAGCTGTTTTTT; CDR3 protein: CASSIILQTNTGELFF